This T cell receptor (beta chain) came from a study of blood T cell repertoires in COVID-19. Study details: Some COVID-19 samples were acute and others convalescent; all came from the United States, Italy and Spain.

Sequenced by immunoSEQ multiplex PCR; TCRdb stores in-frame clones only, minus some. The data contain around 280,000 clones, 75% to 90% of them singletons. The V gene's germline CDR1 is MNHEY and CDR2 SMNVEV (reference sequence). This CDR3 is built from 19 residues. With 6 bases clipped from V and 0 bases from J, the junction kept 11 bases outside the gene matches. The clonotype originates from a woman younger than 45 who had recovered from COVID-19. Sample: peripheral blood. The V and J genes are TRBV27 and TRBJ2-1; the match to TRBD2 covers 13 bases. CDR3 sequence reads: CASSFRGTSGTSSYNEQFF. CDR3 sequence (DNA): TGTGCCAGCAGCTTCCGTGGGACTAGCGGGACTAGCTCCTACAATGAGCAGTTCTTC.